The 11 T cell receptor beta chains below come from one sample, sequenced in a study of beta chain features in type 1 diabetes. Expressed TCRB transcripts got sequenced, as all isolated RNA was reverse transcribed. Only in-frame clones appear in the TCRdb table, and some are missing; sequencing was by immunoSEQ multiplex PCR. The sample carries 500,000 to 650,000 clones, 9.5% to 15% recorded once. Study conclusions and caveats: Type 1 diabetes patients had moderately but significantly shorter TCRB CDR3s in all four CD4+ subsets.

For these receptors, no antigen is known. Sequencing was done on a sample of naive CD4+ T cells from blood. Receptors were obtained from a man aged 25-45 years with type 1 diabetes.

This clone was counted between two and nine times. V gene TRBV5-4 combines with J gene TRBJ2-3; 9 nucleotides align to TRBD1. The CDR3 runs to 14 residues. From germline, CDR1 is SGHNT and CDR2 YYREEE (reference sequence). J was trimmed by 5 bases and V by 3 bases; bases with no gene match: 4. CDR3 nucleotides: TGTGCCAGCAGCTCCGGGACAGGGAGAGATACGCAGTATTTT. Encoded protein: CASSSGTGRDTQYF.

This clone has only a few counts. The V and J genes are TRBV5-4 and TRBJ2-7; D remains unclear. V shed 4 bases and J shed 5 bases, with 13 bases lying between them. Germline CDR1 and CDR2: SGHNT and YYREEE (reference sequence). The CDR3 runs to 13 residues. The CDR3 DNA follows: TGTGCCAGCAGCCTCCAATCGGGCGACGAGCAGTACTTC. Protein: CASSLQSGDEQYF.

This clone came up a few times. The DNA of the CDR3 is TGTGCCAGCAGCGTATGGGGGTCACCTACTAACTATGGCTACACCTTC. This encodes CASSVWGSPTNYGYTF. The chain carries TRBV9 and TRBJ1-2, with TRBD1 as a possible D gene (5 bases). V was clipped by 1 base and J by 0 bases, with 13 bases between them. Germline loops: CDR1 SGDLS, CDR2 YYNGEE. The CDR3 totals 16 residues.

The chain recombines TRBV9 with TRBJ2-1; 8 nucleotides align to TRBD2. The germline CDR1 and CDR2 sequences are SGDLS and YYNGEE. The CDR3 runs 15 residues. The V gene end was trimmed by 0 bases and the J gene end by 7 bases; junction bases not matched to a gene: 6. CDR3 sequence reads: CASSVAGGAGNEQFF. The CDR3, as DNA: TGTGCCAGCAGCGTAGCCGGGGGGGCCGGGAATGAGCAGTTCTTC.

The chain has TRBV6-1 and TRBJ1-6; 8 nucleotides line up with TRBD1. V lost 6 bases and J lost 6; bases outside the gene matches: 7. CDR1 and CDR2 (germline): MNHNS, SASEGT. The CDR3 has 15 amino acids. In DNA form, the CDR3 reads TGTGCCAGCAGGCCCCAGGGGGCAGGTAATTCACCCCTCCACTTT. This translates into CASRPQGAGNSPLHF.

The CDR3 loop reads CASSLQQGSGSPLHF. The CDR3 bases are TGTGCCAGCAGTCTACAGCAGGGGTCGGGTTCACCCCTCCACTTT. The rearrangement uses TRBV6-5 and TRBJ1-6; D perhaps matches TRBD1 (6 bases). Looked up from germline, CDR1 is MNHEY and CDR2 is SVGAGI. The CDR3 sequence is 15 residues long. V was shortened by 5 bases and J by 9 bases, with 17 bases between the two germline ends.

The chain combines TRBV28 with TRBJ2-7, with 7 bases matching TRBD1. J was trimmed by 1 base and V by 4 bases; bases with no gene match: 7. This CDR3 region has 15 residues. Germline CDR1 reads MDHEN; CDR2 reads SYDVKM. CDR3 amino acids: CASSSRQGPSYEQYF. CDR3 DNA: TGTGCCAGCAGTTCCCGACAGGGTCCTTCCTACGAGCAGTACTTC.

The chain couples TRBV6-1 to TRBJ2-7, with D possibly being TRBD1 or TRBD2 (5 bases each). With 6 bases removed from V and 0 bases from J, the gap between germline ends came to 15 bases. CDR3 length: 15 residues. Germline CDR1 MNHNS, CDR2 SASEGT. The CDR3 loop is CASSLSGTVSYEQYF. CDR3 coding DNA: TGTGCCAGCAGCCTATCCGGGACGGTCTCCTACGAGCAGTACTTC.

This clone appeared a few times. The rearrangement joins TRBV9 to TRBJ1-6; D gene uncertain. Germline loops: CDR1 SGDLS, CDR2 YYNGEE. CDR3 size: 15 residues. The V end was cut by 0 bases, the J end by 4 bases, with 8 bases between. CDR3 sequence (DNA): TGTGCCAGCAGCGTAGAACGAGGGTATAATTCACCCCTCCACTTT. Translation: CASSVERGYNSPLHF.

To note about this clone: The same CDR3 can be traced to other DNA sequences in this sample. The chain couples TRBV5-1 to TRBJ2-1, with 7 bases aligning to TRBD1. J lost 0 bases, V lost 5 bases, and 5 bases had no gene match. The CDR3 has 15 amino acids. Germline V gene lookup returns CDR1 SGHRS and CDR2 YFSETQ. The CDR3 coding sequence is TGCGCCAGCAGTCTACAGGGGAGCTCCTACAATGAGCAGTTCTTC. As protein: CASSLQGSSYNEQFF.

The rearrangement uses TRBV19 and TRBJ2-7; perhaps TRBD1 as D (6 bases). V lost 5 bases and J lost 7, with 15 bases in between. CDR1 and CDR2 from the germline V gene are LNHDA and SQIVND (reference sequence). The CDR3 runs to 13 residues. The CDR3 coding sequence is TGTGCCAGTAGTGCGTTAACAGGGTGGGAGCAGTACTTC. Encoded protein: CASSALTGWEQYF.